The clone carrying this TCR beta chain was observed many times. Sample time point: patch test 3, about 24 weeks after DPC sensitization. Noted treatment: therapeutic diphenylcyclopropenone sensitization with weekly scalp DPC. This entry comes from a study of human T cells and chemical hapten exposure. Study-wide context: From small differences in pooled library volume came most of the variation in per-sample TCR yields.

With 7 bases removed from V and 6 bases from J, the gap between germline ends came to 26 bases. Germline assignment: CDR1 SQVTM and CDR2 ANQGSEA. The CDR3 extends over 16 amino acids. TCRdb re-analysed the RACE reads in MiXCR, keeping a single row per CDR3 protein. The sample holds about 92,000 distinct CDR3 sequences; roughly a tenth are singletons and the top ten take about 1%. This chain joins TRBV29-1 and TRBJ2-3; a possible D gene is TRBD1 (6 bases). Sequenced here: whole blood, sampled in connection with sensitization to the hapten diphenylcyclopropenone (DPC). This receptor was taken from a woman younger than 45 with alopecia areata. Some clones in this sample may be carry-over from other donors' samples. CDR3 in DNA: TGCAGCGCAGACCACCTTCGGCTGGGGGCAGGTGATACGCAGTATTTT. This gives the protein CSADHLRLGAGDTQYF.